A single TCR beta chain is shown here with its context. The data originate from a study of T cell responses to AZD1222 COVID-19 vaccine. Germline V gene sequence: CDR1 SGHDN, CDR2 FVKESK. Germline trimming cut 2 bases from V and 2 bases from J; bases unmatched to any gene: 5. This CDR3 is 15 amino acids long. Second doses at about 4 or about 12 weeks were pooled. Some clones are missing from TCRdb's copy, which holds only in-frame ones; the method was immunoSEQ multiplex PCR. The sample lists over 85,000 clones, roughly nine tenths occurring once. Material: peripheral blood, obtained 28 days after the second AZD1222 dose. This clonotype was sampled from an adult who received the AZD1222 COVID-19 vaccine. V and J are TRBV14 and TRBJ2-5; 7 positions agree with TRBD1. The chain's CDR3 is CASSQMTGSQETQYF. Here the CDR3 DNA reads TGTGCCAGCAGCCAAATGACAGGGAGTCAAGAGACCCAGTACTTC.